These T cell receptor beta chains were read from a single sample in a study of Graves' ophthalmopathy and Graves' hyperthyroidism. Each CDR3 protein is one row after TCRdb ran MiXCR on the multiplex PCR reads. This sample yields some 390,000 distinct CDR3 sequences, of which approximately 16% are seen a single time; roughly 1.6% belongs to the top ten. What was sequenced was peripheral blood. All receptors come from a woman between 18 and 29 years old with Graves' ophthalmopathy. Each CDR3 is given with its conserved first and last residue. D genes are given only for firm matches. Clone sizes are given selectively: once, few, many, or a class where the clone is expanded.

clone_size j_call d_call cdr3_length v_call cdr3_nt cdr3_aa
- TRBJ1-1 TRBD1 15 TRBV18 TGTGCCAGCTCACCACGACAGGGGGTGGACACTGAAGCTTTCTTT CASSPRQGVDTEAFF
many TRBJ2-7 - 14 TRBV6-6 TGTGCCAGCAGTTACGGTTCCAGCGACAGCGAGCAGTACTTC CASSYGSSDSEQYF
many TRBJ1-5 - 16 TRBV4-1 TGCGCCAGCAGCCAAGAAGGGGGGTATAACAATCAGCCCCAGCATTTT CASSQEGGYNNQPQHF
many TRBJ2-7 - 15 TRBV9 TGTGCCAGCAGCGGGGGTACGGACGGCGAATACGAGCAGTACTTC CASSGGTDGEYEQYF
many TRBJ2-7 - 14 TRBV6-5 TGTGCCAGCAGTTACTCGCTGGGACTTTTCGAGCAGTACTTC CASSYSLGLFEQYF
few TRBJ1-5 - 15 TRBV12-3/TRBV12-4 TGTGCCAGCAGTCCCCGGGACGTGAGCAATCAGCCCCAGCATTTT CASSPRDVSNQPQHF
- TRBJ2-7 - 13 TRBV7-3 TGTGCCAGCAGCTTAACCCCTAGCCCCGAGCAGTACTTC CASSLTPSPEQYF
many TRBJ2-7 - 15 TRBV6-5 TGTGCCAGCAGCCCCCTGGGCCCGGTTTGGTACGAGCAGTACTTC CASSPLGPVWYEQYF
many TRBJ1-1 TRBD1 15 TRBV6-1 TGTGCCAGCAGCTCTTCCGGGACAGGGGACACTGAAGCTTTCTTT CASSSSGTGDTEAFF
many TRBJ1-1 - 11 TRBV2 TGTGCCAGCAGTGAAGGTTTCGAAGCTTTCTTT CASSEGFEAFF
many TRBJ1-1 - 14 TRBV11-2 TGTGCCAGCAGCCTCACGACAGGGAACACTGAAGCTTTCTTT CASSLTTGNTEAFF
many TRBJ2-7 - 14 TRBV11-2 TGTGCCAGCAGCTGGGGGGCGGGAGAAAACGAGCAGTACTTC CASSWGAGENEQYF
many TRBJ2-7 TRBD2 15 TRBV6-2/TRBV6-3 TGTGCCAGCAGTTTCCTCAGCGGGGGGGGCTACGAGCAGTACTTC CASSFLSGGGYEQYF
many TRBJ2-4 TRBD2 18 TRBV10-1 TGCGCCAGCAGTGAGTCGGGTAGCGGGAGGTTTGGCAAAAACATTCAGTACTTC CASSESGSGRFGKNIQYF
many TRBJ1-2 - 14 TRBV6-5 TGTGCCAGCAGTTACGGGCCCCAAGGCTATGGCTACACCTTC CASSYGPQGYGYTF
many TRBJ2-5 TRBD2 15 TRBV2 TGTGCCAGCAGGCGAGCGGGAGTACCGCAAGAGACCCAGTACTTC CASRRAGVPQETQYF
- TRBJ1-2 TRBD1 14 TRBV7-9 TGTGCCAGCAGCCGGACAGGGAGGAACAATGGCTACACCTTC CASSRTGRNNGYTF
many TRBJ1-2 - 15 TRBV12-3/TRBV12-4 TGTGCCAGCAGTTTCGTAGGCAACTTTCCCTATGGCTACACCTTC CASSFVGNFPYGYTF
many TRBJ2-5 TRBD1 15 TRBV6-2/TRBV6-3 TGTGCCAGCGAACTGGGACAGGGGGCGCGAGAGACCCAGTACTTC CASELGQGARETQYF
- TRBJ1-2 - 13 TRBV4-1 TGCGCCAGCAGCCAAGATAGGAGAATCGGCTACACCTTC CASSQDRRIGYTF
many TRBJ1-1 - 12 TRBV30 TGTGCCTTAAACAGGGTGAACACTGAAGCTTTCTTT CALNRVNTEAFF
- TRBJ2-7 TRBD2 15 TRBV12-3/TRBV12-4 TGTGCCAGCAGCAGTGCTTGGGAGGGAACCTACGAGCAGTACTTC CASSSAWEGTYEQYF
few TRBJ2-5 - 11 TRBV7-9 TGTGCCAAGGCCGTCAACGAGACCCAGTACTTC CAKAVNETQYF
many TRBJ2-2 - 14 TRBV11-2 TGTGCCAGCAGCTTCCAGGCCCGCACCGGGGAGCTGTTTTTT CASSFQARTGELFF
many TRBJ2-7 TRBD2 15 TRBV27 TGTGCCAGCAGTTTGTCGCGGGGGGGCCCCTACGAGCAGTACTTC CASSLSRGGPYEQYF
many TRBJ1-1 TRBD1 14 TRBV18 TGTGCCAGCTCATCCTATGGACAGGGACTTGAAGCTTTCTTT CASSSYGQGLEAFF
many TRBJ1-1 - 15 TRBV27 TGTGCCAGCAGCTCCTTGGGGGGACCGAACACTGAAGCTTTCTTT CASSSLGGPNTEAFF
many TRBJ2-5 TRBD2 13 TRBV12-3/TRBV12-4 TGTGCCAGCGGGTTAGCGGGACGGGAGACCCAGTACTTC CASGLAGRETQYF
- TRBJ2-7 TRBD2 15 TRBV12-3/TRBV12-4 TGTGCCAGCAGAAGCGCAGCTAGCGGGAGCCACGAGCAGTACTTC CASRSAASGSHEQYF
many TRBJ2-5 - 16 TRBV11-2 TGTGCCAGCAGTCCCGCAAACCAGGGTGAGGAAGAGACCCAGTACTTC CASSPANQGEEETQYF
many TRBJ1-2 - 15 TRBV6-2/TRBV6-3 TGTGCCAGCAGTTACCTACAGGGAAGTGGTTCGGGCTACACCTTC CASSYLQGSGSGYTF
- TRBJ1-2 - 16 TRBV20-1 TGCAGTGCTAGAAGGTACCAGGGACGAGCTAACTATGGCTACACCTTC CSARRYQGRANYGYTF
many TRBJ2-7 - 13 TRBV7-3 TGTGCCAGCAGCTTAGATGCCACGTACGAGCAGTACTTC CASSLDATYEQYF
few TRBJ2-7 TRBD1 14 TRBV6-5 TGTGCCAGCAGTTACCGGGACAGGGTCTACGAGCAGTATTTC CASSYRDRVYEQYF
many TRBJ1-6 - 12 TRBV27 TGTGCCAGCAGTTTACCGGGTTCACCCCTCCACTTT CASSLPGSPLHF
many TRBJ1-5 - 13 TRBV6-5 TGTGCCAGCAGTTCACAGGGCCGTCAGCCCCAGCATTTT CASSSQGRQPQHF
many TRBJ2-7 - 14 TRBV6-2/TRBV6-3 TGTGCCAGCAGGTCACACCGGGGCTACTACGAGCAGTACTTC CASRSHRGYYEQYF
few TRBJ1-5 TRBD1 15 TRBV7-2 TGTGCCAGCAGCTTAGCGGGGACAGGGTATCAGCCCCAGCATTTT CASSLAGTGYQPQHF
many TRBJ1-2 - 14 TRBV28 TGTGCCAGCAAGACCACAGGGCGGTCATATGGCTACACCTTC CASKTTGRSYGYTF
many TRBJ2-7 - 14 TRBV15 TGTGCCACCAGCAGAGAACGGGTAGCTTACGAGCAGTACTTC CATSRERVAYEQYF
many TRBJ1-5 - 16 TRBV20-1 TGCAGTGCCGGATGGGGGAAAAGCAGGGGCAATCAGCCCCAGCATTTT CSAGWGKSRGNQPQHF
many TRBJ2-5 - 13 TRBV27 TGTGCCAGCAGTTCAGTATACCAAGAGACCCAGTACTTC CASSSVYQETQYF
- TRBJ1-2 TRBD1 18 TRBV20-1 TGCAGTGCTAGAGAGGGGACAGGGACGGTTTTTGGACTTAATGGCTACACCTTC CSAREGTGTVFGLNGYTF
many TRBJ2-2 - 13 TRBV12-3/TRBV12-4 TGTGCCAGCAGTTTAGGGGGTTCCGGGGAGCTGTTTTTT CASSLGGSGELFF
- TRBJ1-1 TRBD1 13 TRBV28 TGTGCCAGCAGTGACCCCGACAGGGGTGAAGCTTTCTTT CASSDPDRGEAFF
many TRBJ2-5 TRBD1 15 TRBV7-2 TGTGCCAGCAGCTTAGTGGACAGGGGGTTTGAGACCCAGTACTTC CASSLVDRGFETQYF
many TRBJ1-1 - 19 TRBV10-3 TGTGCCATCAGTGAGTCGAAGAGGGAACAGGGAGAAATGAACACTGAAGCTTTCTTT CAISESKREQGEMNTEAFF
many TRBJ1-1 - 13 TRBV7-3 TGTGCCAGCAGCCCCTCCATGGGGAGAGAAGCTTTCTTT CASSPSMGREAFF
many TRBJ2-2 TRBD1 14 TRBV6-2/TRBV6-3 TGTGCCAGCAGTGACAGGGGTGCCACCGGGGAGCTGTTTTTT CASSDRGATGELFF
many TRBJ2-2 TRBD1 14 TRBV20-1 TGCAGTGCTAGAGACAGGGGGCTAACCGGGGAGCTGTTTTTT CSARDRGLTGELFF
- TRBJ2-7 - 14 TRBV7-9 TGTGCCAGCAGCTTAGATCGCCTTGGGCTCGAGCAGTACTTC CASSLDRLGLEQYF
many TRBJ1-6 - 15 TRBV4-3 TGCGCCAGCAGCCAGGGGAGCTCCTATAATTCACCCCTCCACTTT CASSQGSSYNSPLHF
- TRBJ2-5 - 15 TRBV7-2 TGTGCCAGCAGCTTCACCCCGGGAAACCAAGAGACCCAGTACTTC CASSFTPGNQETQYF
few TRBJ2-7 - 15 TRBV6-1 TGTGCCAGCAGTGGGGACTTTCCAGGGCCCTACGAGCAGTACTTC CASSGDFPGPYEQYF
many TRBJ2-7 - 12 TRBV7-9 TGTGCCAGCAGCTCCGCCCCTTACGAGCAGTACTTC CASSSAPYEQYF
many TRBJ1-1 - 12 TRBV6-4 TGTGCCAGCTGGAGGACGAACACTGAAGCTTTCTTT CASWRTNTEAFF
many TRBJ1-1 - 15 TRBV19 TGTGCCAGTAGCCCCCTATGGGGGAGGAACACTGAAGCTTTCTTT CASSPLWGRNTEAFF
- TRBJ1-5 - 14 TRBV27 TGTGCCAGCAGTTTTGTGGGGATCAATCAGCCCCAGCATTTT CASSFVGINQPQHF
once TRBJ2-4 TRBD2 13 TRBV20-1 TGCAGTGCGAGGAGCGGACTAGAATACATTCAGTACTTC CSARSGLEYIQYF
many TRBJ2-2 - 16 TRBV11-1 TGTGCCAGCAGCCAAACCGGCAGGTGGAACACCGGGGAGCTGTTTTTT CASSQTGRWNTGELFF